The T cell receptor beta chain described here comes from a study of cytomegalovirus exposure and HLA in healthy donors. The data were produced by immunoSEQ multiplex PCR, yet TCRdb's version contains in-frame clones alone and is incomplete. The sample carries hundreds of thousands of clones, 86% recorded once. The CDR3 loop spans 18 amino acids. CDR1 SNHLY and CDR2 FYNNEI come from the germline V gene. The ends were cut back, 0 bases at V and 0 bases at J, with 15 bases in the middle. Points from the study as a whole: Cytomegalovirus status was reportedly diagnosed by the classifier with high specificity and sensitivity. That first-cohort TCR clusters tended to co-occur in the 120 or so validation repertoires was found in a later analysis. TCR beta chains numbering under 200 were designated cytomegalovirus-associated.

Concerning this clone: Antigen: not known.

The receptor was isolated from a woman between 18 and 30 years old in good health and CMV-seronegative. The J gene is TRBJ1-3, the V gene TRBV2; D is unclear. The material sequenced was PBMCs. DNA for the CDR3: TGTGCCAGCAGTGAAGCAGCGGGCACCTATAGCTCTGGAAACACCATATATTTT. Protein: CASSEAAGTYSSGNTIYF.